The clone carrying this TCR beta chain came up a few times. Its antigen is unknown. The record originates from a study of blood T cells in healthy people across ages. Germline V gene lookup returns CDR1 SGHRS and CDR2 YFSETQ. The ends were cut back, 6 bases at V and 1 base at J, with 16 bases in the middle. The CDR3 covers 15 residues. Using a J-beta primer mix together with a sample-barcoded 5' primer, a second PCR was run for about 6 to 12 cycles. Every single cDNA molecule received a tag from a template-switch adaptor with 12 random nucleotides. TCRdb passed the 5' RACE reads through MiXCR, listing each CDR3 protein once. Of more than 500,000 distinct CDR3 sequences listed, about 28% are singletons. Whole-study findings and limits: More naive CD4+ cells and higher diversity were found in long-lived than in aged donors.

A further study also used this sample, focusing on T cells of mothers and their children.

The chain uses TRBV5-1 and TRBJ1-1, with D perhaps matching TRBD1 (6 bases). The sample was blood. This receptor was identified in a boy aged 2 to 10 in good health. As DNA, the CDR3 is TGCGCCAGCAAAGGGGCAGGGGCTCGGAACACTGAAGCTTTCTTT. Translated: CASKGAGARNTEAFF.